Shown below are 13 T cell receptor beta chains from a single sample sequenced in a study of shared clonotypes between healthy human individuals. Repertoires were generated with immunoSEQ multiplex PCR, while TCRdb's copy carries only in-frame clones and drops some. The sample shows millions of clones, roughly 91% of them seen only once. Naive CD8 cells, CD45RO-negative and positively selected for CCR7, excluded terminally differentiated effector memory CD45RA+ cells. Material: naive CD8+ T cells from PBMCs. The origin of the receptors is a man between 18 and 35 years old in good health. Some clones in this sample may be carry-over from other donors' samples.

The chain combines TRBV27 with TRBJ2-5; no firm D call. CDR1 is MNHEY and CDR2 is SMNVEV in the germline V gene (reference sequence). The CDR3 contains 11 residues. Trimming shortened V by 6 bases and J by 1 base, and 3 bases separated the two germline ends. The CDR3 DNA is TGTGCCAGCAGGCGCCAAGAGACCCAGTACTTC. Amino acid sequence: CASRRQETQYF.

This clone has only one observation. The chain is built from TRBV11-3 and TRBJ2-7; 7 bases agree with TRBD1. CDR3 length equals 16 residues. With V trimmed by 5 bases and J by 3 bases, 13 bases remained unmatched. In germline, CDR1 is SGHNT, CDR2 YENEEA. The CDR3 loop is CASSTTQDRILYEQYF. In DNA form, the CDR3 reads TGTGCCAGCAGCACTACACAGGACAGGATCCTCTACGAGCAGTACTTC.

The chain carries TRBV27 and TRBJ2-5, with D perhaps TRBD1 or TRBD2 (5 bases each). Germline V CDR1 and CDR2: MNHEY, SMNVEV (reference sequence). Trimming stripped 4 bases from V and 2 bases from J, with 23 bases between. The CDR3 is 18 amino acids. CDR3 sequence reads: CASSSLRQQRGEQETQYF. CDR3 bases: TGTGCCAGCAGTTCTCTTCGGCAGCAGAGAGGGGAACAAGAGACCCAGTACTTC.

The rearrangement joins TRBV10-3 to TRBJ2-3; 14 bases align to TRBD2. Germline CDR1 and CDR2: ENHRY and SYGVKD. After removal of 4 bases from V and 5 bases from J, the junction contained 8 bases not matched to a gene. The CDR3 is made up of 17 amino acids. The CDR3 DNA reads as TGTGCCATCAGTGCCATGACTAGCGGGAGGGCCATAGATACGCAGTATTTT. Translation gives CAISAMTSGRAIDTQYF.

This chain links TRBV7-9 with TRBJ2-1; D call uncertain. CDR1 and CDR2 (germline): SEHNR, FQNEAQ (reference sequence). With 3 bases removed from V and 15 bases from J, the gap between germline ends came to 15 bases. The CDR3 consists of 12 residues. The CDR3 is CASSFNGVVTFF. For the CDR3, the DNA is TGTGCCAGCAGCTTCAACGGAGTCGTGACGTTCTTC.

The chain recombines TRBV6-5 with TRBJ2-7, with TRBD1 matching over 9 bases. Germline CDR1 MNHEY, CDR2 SVGAGI. CDR3 length: 16 residues. Trimming cost V 4 bases and J 3 bases; bases outside gene matches: 10. This CDR3 is CASSSLGTGIFYEQYF. The CDR3 coding sequence is TGTGCCAGCAGTTCCCTCGGGACAGGGATTTTCTACGAGCAGTACTTC.

The rearrangement links TRBV25-1 to TRBJ2-1; a weak D match, TRBD1 (7 bases). Per the germline V gene, CDR1 is MGHDK and CDR2 is SYGVNS. The CDR3 contains 13 residues. With 6 bases removed from V and 8 bases from J, the gap between germline ends came to 14 bases. The CDR3 coding sequence is TGTGCCAGCAGCACGGAGGGGGCGCATGAGCAGTTCTTC. Translating it yields CASSTEGAHEQFF.

The chain links TRBV5-1 to TRBJ2-3, with 8 bases aligning to TRBD2. CDR3 length equals 16 residues. The V and J ends lost 4 bases and 5 bases, in that order; junction bases with no gene match: 12. The germline CDR1 and CDR2 sequences are SGHRS and YFSETQ. The CDR3 reads CASSRAAGGPIDTQYF. CDR3 sequence (DNA): TGCGCCAGCAGCCGGGCCGCGGGGGGACCCATAGATACGCAGTATTTT.

Concerning this clone itself: Other nucleotide sequences in the sample specify the same CDR3. V is TRBV7-9 and J is TRBJ2-2; D is uncertain. Trimming cost V 4 bases and J 3 bases, with 3 bases left between them. This CDR3 comprises 12 residues. The germline V gene encodes CDR1 SEHNR and CDR2 FQNEAQ (reference sequence). For the CDR3, the DNA is TGTGCCAGCAGCTCCTACACCGGGGAGCTGTTTTTT. Protein product: CASSSYTGELFF.

Turning to this clone: At the DNA level, this CDR3 is encoded by other sequences in the same sample as well. This rearrangement joins TRBV9 to TRBJ1-1, with D perhaps matching TRBD1 (5 bases). The germline V gene encodes CDR1 SGDLS and CDR2 YYNGEE. The CDR3 length is 13 residues. Deletions cut 0 bases from V and 5 bases from J, with 8 bases between. This chain's CDR3 is CASSVGWGTEAFF. The DNA of the CDR3 is TGTGCCAGCAGCGTAGGGTGGGGGACTGAAGCTTTCTTT.

The chain uses TRBV27 and TRBJ1-2; TRBD1 is a possible D gene (5 bases). This CDR3 contains 15 residues. V lost 4 bases, J lost 2 bases, and 14 bases lay in between. CDR1 and CDR2 (germline): MNHEY, SMNVEV (reference sequence). In DNA form, the CDR3 reads TGTGCCAGCAGTTCTGGGGGGTTACTAAACTATGGCTACACCTTC. It specifies CASSSGGLLNYGYTF.

The V call is TRBV21-1, the J call TRBJ1-5. TRBV21-1 is tagged as a pseudogene. This CDR3 has 15 amino acids. CDR3 nucleotides: TGTGCCAGCATCCCGGGGGGACAGTCCAATCAGCCCCAGCATTTT. Translating it yields CASIPGGQSNQPQHF.

The chain combines TRBV2 with TRBJ2-3; TRBD2 matches 12 bases. CDR3 length: 16 amino acids. Germline CDR1 SNHLY, CDR2 FYNNEI. V gave up 5 bases and J gave up 4 bases; unmatched junction bases: 7. As DNA, the CDR3 is TGTGCCAGCAGTATACTAGCGGGAGGATTGGCAGATACGCAGTATTTT. Encoded protein: CASSILAGGLADTQYF.